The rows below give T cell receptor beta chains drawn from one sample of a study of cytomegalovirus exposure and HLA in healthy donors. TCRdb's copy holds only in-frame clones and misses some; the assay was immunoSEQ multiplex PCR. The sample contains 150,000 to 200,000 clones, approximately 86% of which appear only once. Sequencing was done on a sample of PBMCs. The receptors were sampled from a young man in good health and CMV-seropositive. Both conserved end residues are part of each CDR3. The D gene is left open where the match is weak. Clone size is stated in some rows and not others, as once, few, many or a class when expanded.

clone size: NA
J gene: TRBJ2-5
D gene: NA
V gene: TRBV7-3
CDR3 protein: CASSPTGLQETQYF
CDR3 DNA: TGTGCCAGCAGCCCAACGGGTTTACAAGAGACCCAGTACTTC

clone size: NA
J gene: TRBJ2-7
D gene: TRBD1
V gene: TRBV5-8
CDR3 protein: CASSTQGAGEHEQYF
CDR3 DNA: TGTGCCAGCAGCACACAGGGGGCCGGGGAGCACGAGCAGTACTTC

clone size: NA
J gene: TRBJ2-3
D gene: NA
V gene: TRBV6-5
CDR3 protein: CASRRDSNTDTQYF
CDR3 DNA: TGTGCCAGCAGAAGAGACTCCAACACAGATACGCAGTATTTT

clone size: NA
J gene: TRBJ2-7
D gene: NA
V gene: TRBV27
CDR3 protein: CATRSSSYEQYF
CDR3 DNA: TGTGCCACCCGCTCGAGCTCCTACGAGCAGTACTTC

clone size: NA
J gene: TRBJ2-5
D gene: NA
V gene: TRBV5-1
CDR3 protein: CASSYGPGEETQYF
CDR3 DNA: TGCGCCAGCAGCTACGGACCGGGGGAAGAGACCCAGTACTTC

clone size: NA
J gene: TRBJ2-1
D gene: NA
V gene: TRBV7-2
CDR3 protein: CASSPDYSREQFF
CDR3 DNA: TGTGCCAGCAGCCCTGACTATAGTCGGGAGCAGTTCTTC

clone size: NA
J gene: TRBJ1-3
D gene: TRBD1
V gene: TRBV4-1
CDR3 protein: CASRLDRASSGNTIYF
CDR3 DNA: TGCGCCAGCAGGTTGGACAGGGCAAGCTCTGGAAACACCATATATTTT

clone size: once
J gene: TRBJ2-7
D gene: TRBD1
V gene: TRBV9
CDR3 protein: CASSGSGTGNYEQYF
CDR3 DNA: TGTGCCAGCAGCGGGTCTGGGACAGGGAACTACGAGCAGTACTTC

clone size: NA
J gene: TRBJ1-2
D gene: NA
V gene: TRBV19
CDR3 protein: CASSPGQRTGGYTF
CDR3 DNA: TGTGCCAGTAGTCCCGGACAGAGAACGGGGGGCTACACCTTC

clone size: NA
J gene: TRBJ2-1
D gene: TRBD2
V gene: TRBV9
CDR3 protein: CASSEGTSGGLVQFF
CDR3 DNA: TGTGCCAGCAGCGAAGGGACTAGCGGGGGTTTGGTGCAGTTCTTC

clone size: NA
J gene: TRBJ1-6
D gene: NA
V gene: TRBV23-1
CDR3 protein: CASNSSPLHF
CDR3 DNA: TGCGCCAGCAATAGTTCACCCCTCCACTTT

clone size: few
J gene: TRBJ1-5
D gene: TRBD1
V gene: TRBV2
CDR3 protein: CASSPGTGGNQPQHF
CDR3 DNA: TGTGCCAGCAGTCCTGGGACAGGGGGTAATCAGCCCCAGCATTTT

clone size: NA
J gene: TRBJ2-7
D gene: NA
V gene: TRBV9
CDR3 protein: CASSGTGLGEQYF
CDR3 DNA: TGTGCCAGCAGCGGAACAGGGTTGGGGGAGCAGTACTTC

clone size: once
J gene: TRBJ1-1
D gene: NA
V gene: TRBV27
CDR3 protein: CASTPLSDITTEAFF
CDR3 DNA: TGTGCCAGCACCCCGCTATCCGATATCACCACTGAAGCTTTCTTT

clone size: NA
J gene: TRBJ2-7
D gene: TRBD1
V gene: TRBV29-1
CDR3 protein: CSVEESSGTGPYEQYF
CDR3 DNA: TGCAGCGTTGAAGAAAGCAGCGGGACAGGGCCCTACGAGCAGTACTTC

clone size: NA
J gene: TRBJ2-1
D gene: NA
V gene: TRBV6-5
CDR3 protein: CASSPYRSSYNEQFF
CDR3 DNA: TGTGCCAGCAGCCCCTATAGGAGCTCCTACAATGAGCAGTTCTTC

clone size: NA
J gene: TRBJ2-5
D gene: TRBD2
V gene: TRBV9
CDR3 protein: CASSALAGEETQYF
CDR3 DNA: TGTGCCAGCAGCGCACTAGCGGGGGAAGAGACCCAGTACTTC

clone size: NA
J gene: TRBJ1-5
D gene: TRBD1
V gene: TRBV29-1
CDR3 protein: CSVREQGARQPQHF
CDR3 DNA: TGCAGCGTCCGAGAACAGGGGGCGCGGCAGCCCCAGCATTTT

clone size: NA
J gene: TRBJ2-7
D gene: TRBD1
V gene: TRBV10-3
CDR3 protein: CASRGWGQTYEQYF
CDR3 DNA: TGTGCCTCCCGGGGTTGGGGACAGACCTACGAGCAGTACTTC

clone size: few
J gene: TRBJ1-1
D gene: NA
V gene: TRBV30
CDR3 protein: CAWTKTGRTEAFF
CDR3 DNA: TGTGCCTGGACAAAAACAGGACGAACTGAAGCTTTCTTT

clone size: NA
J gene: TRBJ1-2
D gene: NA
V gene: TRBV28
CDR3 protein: CASSLSGLGYTF
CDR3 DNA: TGTGCCAGCAGTTTATCCGGACTAGGCTACACCTTC

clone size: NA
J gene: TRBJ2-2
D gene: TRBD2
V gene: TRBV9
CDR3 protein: CASSVATSGIGELFF
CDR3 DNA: TGTGCCAGCAGCGTAGCTACTAGCGGGATCGGGGAGCTGTTTTTT

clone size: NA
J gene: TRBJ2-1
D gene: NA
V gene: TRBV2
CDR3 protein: CASSGRAYSNEQFF
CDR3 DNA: TGTGCCAGCAGTGGGCGGGCATACTCGAATGAGCAGTTCTTC

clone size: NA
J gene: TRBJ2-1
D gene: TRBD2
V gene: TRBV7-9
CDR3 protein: CASSLGRGVETYNEQFF
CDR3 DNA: TGTGCCAGCAGCTTAGGCCGGGGGGTGGAAACCTACAATGAGCAGTTCTTC

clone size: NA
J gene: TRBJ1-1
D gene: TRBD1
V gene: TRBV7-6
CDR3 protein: CASSSGQGLPNTEAFF
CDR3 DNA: TGTGCCAGCAGCTCGGGACAGGGTCTTCCGAACACTGAAGCTTTCTTT

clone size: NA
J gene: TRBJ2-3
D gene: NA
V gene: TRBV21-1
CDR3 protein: CASSGEGADTQYF
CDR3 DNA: TGTGCCAGCAGCGGGGAGGGGGCAGATACGCAGTATTTT

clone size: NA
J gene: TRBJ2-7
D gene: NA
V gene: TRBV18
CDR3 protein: CASSLAETYEQYF
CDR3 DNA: TGTGCCAGCTCACTTGCAGAAACCTACGAGCAGTACTTC

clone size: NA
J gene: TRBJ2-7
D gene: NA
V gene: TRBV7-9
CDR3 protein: CASSLETGSSYEQYF
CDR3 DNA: TGTGCCAGCAGCTTAGAAACGGGGAGCTCCTACGAGCAGTACTTC

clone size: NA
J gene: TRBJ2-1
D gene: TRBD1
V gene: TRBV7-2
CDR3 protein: CASSRSTGFNEQFF
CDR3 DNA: TGTGCCAGCAGCCGATCGACAGGGTTCAATGAGCAGTTCTTC

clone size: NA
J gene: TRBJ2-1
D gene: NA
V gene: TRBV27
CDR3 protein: CASRGGMSSYNEQFF
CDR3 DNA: TGTGCCAGCAGGGGCGGGATGAGCTCCTACAATGAGCAGTTCTTC

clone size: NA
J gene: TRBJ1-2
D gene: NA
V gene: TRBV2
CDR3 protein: CASTQRTDANYGYTF
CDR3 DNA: TGTGCCAGCACCCAGAGGACTGATGCTAACTATGGCTACACCTTC